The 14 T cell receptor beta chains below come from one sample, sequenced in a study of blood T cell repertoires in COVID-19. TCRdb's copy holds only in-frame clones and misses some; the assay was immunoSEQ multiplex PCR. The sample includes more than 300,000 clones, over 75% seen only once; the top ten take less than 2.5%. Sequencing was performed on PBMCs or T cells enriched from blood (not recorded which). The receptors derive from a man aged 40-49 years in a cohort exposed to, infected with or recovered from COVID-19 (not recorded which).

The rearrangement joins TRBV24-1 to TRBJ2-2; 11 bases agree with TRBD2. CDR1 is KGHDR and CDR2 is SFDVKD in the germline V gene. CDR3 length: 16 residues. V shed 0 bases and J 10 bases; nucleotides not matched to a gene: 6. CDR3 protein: CATSDLRLLAGVELFF. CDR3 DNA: TGTGCCACCAGTGATTTGCGGTTACTAGCGGGAGTGGAGCTGTTTTTT.

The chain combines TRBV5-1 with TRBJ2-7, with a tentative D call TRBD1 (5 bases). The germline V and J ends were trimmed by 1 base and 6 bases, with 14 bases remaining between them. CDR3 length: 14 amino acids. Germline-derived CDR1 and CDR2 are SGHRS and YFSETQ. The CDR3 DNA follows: TGCGCCAGCAGCTTGCAGGGAAGGGATTCCGAGCAGTACTTC. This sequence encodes CASSLQGRDSEQYF.

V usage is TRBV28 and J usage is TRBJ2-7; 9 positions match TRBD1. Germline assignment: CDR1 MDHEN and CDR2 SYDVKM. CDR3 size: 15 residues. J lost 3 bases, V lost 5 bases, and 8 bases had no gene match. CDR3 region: CASSGPGQGNYEQYF. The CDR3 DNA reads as TGTGCCAGCAGTGGGCCGGGACAGGGTAACTACGAGCAGTACTTC.

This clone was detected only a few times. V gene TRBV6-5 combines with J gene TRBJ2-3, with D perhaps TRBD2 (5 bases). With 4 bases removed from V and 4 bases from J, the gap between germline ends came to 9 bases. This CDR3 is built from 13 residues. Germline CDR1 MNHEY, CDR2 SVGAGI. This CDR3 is CASSSWTSDTQYF. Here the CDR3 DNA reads TGTGCCAGCAGTTCCTGGACTTCAGATACGCAGTATTTT.

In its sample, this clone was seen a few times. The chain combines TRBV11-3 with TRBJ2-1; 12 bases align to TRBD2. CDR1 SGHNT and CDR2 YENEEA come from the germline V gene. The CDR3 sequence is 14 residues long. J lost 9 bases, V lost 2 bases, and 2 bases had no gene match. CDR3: CASSLSSGRGEQFF. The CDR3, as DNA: TGTGCCAGCAGCTTATCTAGCGGGAGGGGTGAGCAGTTCTTC.

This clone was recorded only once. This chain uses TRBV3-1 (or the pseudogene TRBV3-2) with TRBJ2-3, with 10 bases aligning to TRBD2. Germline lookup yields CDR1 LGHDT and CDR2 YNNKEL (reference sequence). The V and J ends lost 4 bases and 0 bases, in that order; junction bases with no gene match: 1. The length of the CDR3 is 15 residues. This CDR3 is CASSRSGGSTDTQYF. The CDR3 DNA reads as TGTGCCAGCAGCCGTAGCGGGGGGAGCACAGATACGCAGTATTTT.

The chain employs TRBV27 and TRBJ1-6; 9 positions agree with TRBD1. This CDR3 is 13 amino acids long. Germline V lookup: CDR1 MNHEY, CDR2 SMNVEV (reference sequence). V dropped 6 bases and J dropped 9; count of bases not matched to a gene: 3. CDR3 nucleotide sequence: TGTGCCAGCAGAGGGACAGGGTTTTCACCCCTCCACTTT. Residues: CASRGTGFSPLHF.

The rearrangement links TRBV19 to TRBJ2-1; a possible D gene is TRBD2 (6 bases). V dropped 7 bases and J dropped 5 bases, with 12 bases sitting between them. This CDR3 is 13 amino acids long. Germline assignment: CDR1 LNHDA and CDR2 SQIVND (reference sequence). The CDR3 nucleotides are TGTGCCAGTATGAGAGGCGGGGACAATGAGCAGTTCTTC. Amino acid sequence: CASMRGGDNEQFF.

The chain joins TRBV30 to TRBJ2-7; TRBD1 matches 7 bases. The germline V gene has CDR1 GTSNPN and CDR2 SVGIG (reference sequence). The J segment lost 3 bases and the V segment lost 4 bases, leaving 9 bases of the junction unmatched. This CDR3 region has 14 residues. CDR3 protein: CAWTTHGTDYEQYF. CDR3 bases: TGTGCCTGGACCACCCATGGGACAGACTACGAGCAGTACTTC.

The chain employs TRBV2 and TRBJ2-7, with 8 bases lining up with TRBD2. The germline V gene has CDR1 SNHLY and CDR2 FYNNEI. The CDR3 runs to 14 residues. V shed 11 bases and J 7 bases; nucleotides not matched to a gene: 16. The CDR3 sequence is CAGMGVAGLLEQYF. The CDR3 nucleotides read TGTGCCGGCATGGGTGTAGCGGGGCTACTGGAGCAGTACTTC.

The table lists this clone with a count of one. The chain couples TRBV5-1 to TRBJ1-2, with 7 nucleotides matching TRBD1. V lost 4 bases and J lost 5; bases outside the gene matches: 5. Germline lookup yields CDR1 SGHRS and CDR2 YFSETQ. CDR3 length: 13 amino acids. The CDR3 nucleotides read TGCGCCAGCAGCCTGGGACAGATTTATGGCTACACCTTC. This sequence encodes CASSLGQIYGYTF.

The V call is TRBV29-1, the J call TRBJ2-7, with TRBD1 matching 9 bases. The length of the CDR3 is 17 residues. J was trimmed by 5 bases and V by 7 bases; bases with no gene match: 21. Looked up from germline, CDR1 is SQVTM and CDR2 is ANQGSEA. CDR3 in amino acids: CSALRDRALSTPNEQYF. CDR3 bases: TGCAGCGCCCTCCGGGACAGGGCTTTATCCACGCCTAACGAGCAGTACTTC.

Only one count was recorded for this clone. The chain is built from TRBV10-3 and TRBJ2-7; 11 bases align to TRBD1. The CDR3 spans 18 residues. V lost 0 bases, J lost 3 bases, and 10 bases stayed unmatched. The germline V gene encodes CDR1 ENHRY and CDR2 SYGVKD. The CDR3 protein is CAISESRGTGGDRYEQYF. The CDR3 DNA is TGTGCCATCAGTGAGTCGCGGGGGACAGGGGGGGATCGCTACGAGCAGTACTTC.

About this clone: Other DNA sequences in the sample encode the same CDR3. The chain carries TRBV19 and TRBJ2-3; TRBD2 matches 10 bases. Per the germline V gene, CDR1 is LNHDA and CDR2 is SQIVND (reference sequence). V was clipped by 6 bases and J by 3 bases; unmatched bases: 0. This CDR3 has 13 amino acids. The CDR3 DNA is TGTGCCAGTAGGACTAGCGGGACAGATACGCAGTATTTT. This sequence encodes CASRTSGTDTQYF.